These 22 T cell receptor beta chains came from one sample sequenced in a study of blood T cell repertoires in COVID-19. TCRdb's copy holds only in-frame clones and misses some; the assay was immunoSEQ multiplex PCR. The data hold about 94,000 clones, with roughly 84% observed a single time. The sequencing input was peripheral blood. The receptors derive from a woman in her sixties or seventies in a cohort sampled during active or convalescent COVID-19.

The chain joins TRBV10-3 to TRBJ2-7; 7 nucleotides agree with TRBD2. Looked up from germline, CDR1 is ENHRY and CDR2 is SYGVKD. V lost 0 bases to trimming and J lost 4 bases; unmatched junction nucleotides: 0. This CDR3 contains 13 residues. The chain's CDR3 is CAISESGGYEQYF. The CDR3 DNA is TGTGCCATCAGTGAGTCGGGGGGGTACGAGCAGTACTTC.

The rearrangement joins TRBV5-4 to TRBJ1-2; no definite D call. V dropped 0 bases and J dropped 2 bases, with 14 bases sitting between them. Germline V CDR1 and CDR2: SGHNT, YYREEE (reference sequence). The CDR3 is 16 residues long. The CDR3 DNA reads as TGTGCCAGCAGCTTGGGGGTGGGAGGGATGAACTATGGCTACACCTTC. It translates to CASSLGVGGMNYGYTF.

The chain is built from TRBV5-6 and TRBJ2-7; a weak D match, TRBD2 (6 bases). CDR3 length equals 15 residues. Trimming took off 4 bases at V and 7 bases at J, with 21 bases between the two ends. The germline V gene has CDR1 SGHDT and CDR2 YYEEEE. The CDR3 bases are TGTGCCAGCAGCCGAACTCCAACCTTAGCGGAAGAGCAGTACTTC. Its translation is CASSRTPTLAEEQYF.

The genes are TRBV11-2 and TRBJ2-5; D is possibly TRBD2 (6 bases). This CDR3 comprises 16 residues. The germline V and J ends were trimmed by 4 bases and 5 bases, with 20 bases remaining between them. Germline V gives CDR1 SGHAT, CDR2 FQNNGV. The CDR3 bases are TGTGCCAGCAGCTCACAGCGGGCCACTGGGCGGGAGACCCAGTACTTC. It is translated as CASSSQRATGRETQYF. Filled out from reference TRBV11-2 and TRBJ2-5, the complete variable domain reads EAGVAQSPRYKIIEKRQSVAFWCNPISGHATLYWYQQILGQGPKLLIQFQNNGVVDDSQLPKDRFSAERLKGVDSTLKIQPAKLEDSAVYLCASSSQRATGRETQYFGPGTRLLVL.

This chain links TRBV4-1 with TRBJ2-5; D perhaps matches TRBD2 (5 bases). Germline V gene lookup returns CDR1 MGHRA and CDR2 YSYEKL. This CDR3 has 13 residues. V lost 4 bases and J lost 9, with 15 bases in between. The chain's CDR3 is CASSPYGDRAQYF. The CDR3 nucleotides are TGCGCCAGCAGCCCCTACGGGGATAGGGCCCAGTACTTC.

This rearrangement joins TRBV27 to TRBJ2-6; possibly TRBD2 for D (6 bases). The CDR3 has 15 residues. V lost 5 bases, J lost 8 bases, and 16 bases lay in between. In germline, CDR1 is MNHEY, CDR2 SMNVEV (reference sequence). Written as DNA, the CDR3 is TGTGCCAGCAGTATAACGGGGGTCCGGACCAACGTCCTGACTTTC. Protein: CASSITGVRTNVLTF.

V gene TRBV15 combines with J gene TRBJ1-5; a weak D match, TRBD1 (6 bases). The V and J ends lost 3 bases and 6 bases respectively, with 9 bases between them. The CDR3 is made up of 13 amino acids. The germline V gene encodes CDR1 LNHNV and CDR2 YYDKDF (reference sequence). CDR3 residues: CATSSNRVQPQHF. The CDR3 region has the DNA TGTGCCACCAGCAGTAACAGGGTTCAGCCCCAGCATTTT.

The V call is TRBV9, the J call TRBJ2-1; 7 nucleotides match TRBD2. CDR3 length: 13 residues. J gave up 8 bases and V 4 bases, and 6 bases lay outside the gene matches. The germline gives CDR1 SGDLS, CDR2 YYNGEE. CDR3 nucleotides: TGTGCCAGCAGCCCCCGGGCGGGAGATGAGCAGTTCTTC. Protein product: CASSPRAGDEQFF. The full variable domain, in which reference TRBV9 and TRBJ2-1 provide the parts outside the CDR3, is DSGVTQTPKHLITATGQRVTLRCSPRSGDLSVYWYQQSLDQGLQFLIQYYNGEERAKGNILERFSAQQFPDLHSELNLSSLELGDSALYFCASSPRAGDEQFFGPGTRLTVL.

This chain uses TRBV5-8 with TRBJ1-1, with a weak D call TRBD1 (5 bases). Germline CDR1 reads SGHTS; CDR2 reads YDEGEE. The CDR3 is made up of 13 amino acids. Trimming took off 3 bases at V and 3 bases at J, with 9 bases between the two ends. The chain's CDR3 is CASSWGGDTEAFF. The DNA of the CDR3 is TGTGCCAGCAGCTGGGGGGGAGACACTGAAGCTTTCTTT.

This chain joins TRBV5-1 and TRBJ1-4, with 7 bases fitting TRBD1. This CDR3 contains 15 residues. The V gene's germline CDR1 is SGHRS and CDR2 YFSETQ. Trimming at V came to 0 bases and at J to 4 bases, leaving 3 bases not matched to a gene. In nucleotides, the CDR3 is TGCGCCAGCAGCTTGGGGACAGGCGTTAATGAAAAACTGTTTTTT. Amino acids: CASSLGTGVNEKLFF.

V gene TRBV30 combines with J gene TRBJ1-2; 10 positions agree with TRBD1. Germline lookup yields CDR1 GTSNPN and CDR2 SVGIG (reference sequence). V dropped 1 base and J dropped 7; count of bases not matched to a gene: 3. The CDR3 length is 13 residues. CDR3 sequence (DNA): TGTGCCTGGAGTGGACAGGGGGCCTTTGGCTACACCTTC. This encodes CAWSGQGAFGYTF.

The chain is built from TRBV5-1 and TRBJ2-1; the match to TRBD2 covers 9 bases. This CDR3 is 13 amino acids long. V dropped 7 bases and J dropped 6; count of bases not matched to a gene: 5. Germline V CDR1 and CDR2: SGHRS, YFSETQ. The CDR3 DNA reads TGCGCCAGCGGGCGGGGGGGCAGCAATGAGCAGTTCTTC. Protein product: CASGRGGSNEQFF.

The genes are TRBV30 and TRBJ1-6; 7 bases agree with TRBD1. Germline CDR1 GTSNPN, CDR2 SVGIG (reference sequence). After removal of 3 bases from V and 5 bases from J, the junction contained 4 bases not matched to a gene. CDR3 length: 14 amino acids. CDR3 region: CAWRVGTDNSPLHF. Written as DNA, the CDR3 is TGTGCCTGGAGGGTCGGGACAGATAATTCACCCCTCCACTTT.

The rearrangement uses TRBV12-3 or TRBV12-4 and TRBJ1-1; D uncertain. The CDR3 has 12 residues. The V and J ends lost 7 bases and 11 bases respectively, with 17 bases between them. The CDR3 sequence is CASIKIPFEAFF. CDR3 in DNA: TGTGCCAGCATTAAGATCCCCTTTGAGGCTTTCTTT.

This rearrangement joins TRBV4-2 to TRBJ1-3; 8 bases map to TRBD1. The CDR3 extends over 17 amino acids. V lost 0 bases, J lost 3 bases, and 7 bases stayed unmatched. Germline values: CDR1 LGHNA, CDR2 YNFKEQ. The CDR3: CASSQDSQGAFGNTIYF. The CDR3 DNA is TGTGCCAGCAGCCAAGATAGTCAGGGGGCATTTGGAAACACCATATATTTT.

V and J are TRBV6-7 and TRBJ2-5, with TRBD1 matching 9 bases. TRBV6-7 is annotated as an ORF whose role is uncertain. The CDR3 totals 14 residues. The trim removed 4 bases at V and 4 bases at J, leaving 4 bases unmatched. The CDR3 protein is CASSSHRGLETQYF. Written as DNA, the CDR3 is TGTGCCAGCAGTTCCCACAGGGGGCTAGAGACCCAGTACTTC.

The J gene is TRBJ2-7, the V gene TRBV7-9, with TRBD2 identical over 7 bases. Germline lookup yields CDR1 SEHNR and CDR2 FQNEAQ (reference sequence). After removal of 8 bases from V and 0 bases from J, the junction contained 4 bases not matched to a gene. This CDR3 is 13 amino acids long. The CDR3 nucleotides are TGTGCCAGCGGGCGCGGGAGCTCCTACGAGCAGTACTTC. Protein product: CASGRGSSYEQYF.

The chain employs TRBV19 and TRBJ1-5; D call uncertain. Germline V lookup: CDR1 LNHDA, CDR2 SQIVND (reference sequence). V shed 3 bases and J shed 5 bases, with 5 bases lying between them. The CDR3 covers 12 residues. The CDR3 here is CASSILDQPQHF. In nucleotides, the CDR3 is TGTGCCAGTAGTATTTTAGATCAGCCCCAGCATTTT.

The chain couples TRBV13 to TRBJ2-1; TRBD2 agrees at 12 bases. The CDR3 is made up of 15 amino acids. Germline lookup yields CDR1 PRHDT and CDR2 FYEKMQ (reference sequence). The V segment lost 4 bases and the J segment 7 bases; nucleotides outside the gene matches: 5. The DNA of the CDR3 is TGTGCCAGCAGCTGGACTAGCGGGGCTCGTAATGAGCAGTTCTTC. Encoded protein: CASSWTSGARNEQFF.

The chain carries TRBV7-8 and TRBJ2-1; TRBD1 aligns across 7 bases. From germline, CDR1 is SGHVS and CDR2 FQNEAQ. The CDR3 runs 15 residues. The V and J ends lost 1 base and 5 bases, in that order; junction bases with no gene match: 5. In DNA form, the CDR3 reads TGTGCCAGCAGCTTAGGACAGGGCGTCCACAATGAGCAGTTCTTC. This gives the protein CASSLGQGVHNEQFF.

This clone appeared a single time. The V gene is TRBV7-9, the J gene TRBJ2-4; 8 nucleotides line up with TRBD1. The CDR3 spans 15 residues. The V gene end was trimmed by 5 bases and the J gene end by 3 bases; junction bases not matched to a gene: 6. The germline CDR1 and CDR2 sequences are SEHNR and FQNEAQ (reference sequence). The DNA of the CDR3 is TGTGCCAGCAGCCCGGACAGGGAAAGCAAAAACATTCAGTACTTC. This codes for CASSPDRESKNIQYF.

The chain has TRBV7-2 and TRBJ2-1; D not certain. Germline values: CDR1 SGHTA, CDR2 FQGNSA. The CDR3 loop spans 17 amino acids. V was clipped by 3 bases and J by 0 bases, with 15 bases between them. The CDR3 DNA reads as TGTGCCAGCAGCTTCAACCCTAGGCTATCCTCCTACAATGAGCAGTTCTTC. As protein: CASSFNPRLSSYNEQFF. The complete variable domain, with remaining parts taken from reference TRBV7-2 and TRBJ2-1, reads GAGVSQSPSNKVTEKGKDVELRCDPISGHTALYWYRQSLGQGLEFLIYFQGNSAPDKSGLPSDRFSAERTGGSVSTLTIQRTQQEDSAVYLCASSFNPRLSSYNEQFFGPGTRLTVL.